One and the same sample provided the 18 T cell receptor beta chains below, sequenced in a study of beta chain features in type 1 diabetes. The isolated RNA, all of it, was reverse transcribed, so expressed TCRB transcripts were what got sequenced. Repertoires were generated with immunoSEQ multiplex PCR, while TCRdb's copy carries only in-frame clones and drops some. The profile covers approximately 400,000 clones, with more than 12% appearing a single time and around 0.02% taken by the ten largest. The source material was naive CD4+ T cells from blood. These receptors all come from a woman younger than 35 in good health.

Worth noting for this clone: Other nucleotide sequences from this sample produce the same CDR3. This rearrangement joins TRBV14 to TRBJ2-7; 10 bases align to TRBD2. The CDR3 is 15 amino acids. CDR1 SGHDN and CDR2 FVKESK come from the germline V gene. The trim removed 1 base at V and 3 bases at J, leaving 3 bases unmatched. CDR3 sequence reads: CASSQGLAGVYEQYF. The CDR3 region has the DNA TGTGCCAGCAGCCAAGGCCTAGCGGGAGTCTACGAGCAGTACTTC.

The chain has TRBV7-2 and TRBJ2-1, with TRBD2 matching over 10 bases. With V trimmed by 0 bases and J by 6 bases, 8 bases remained unmatched. The germline CDR1 and CDR2 sequences are SGHTA and FQGNSA. The CDR3 sequence is 17 residues long. The CDR3: CASSLALAGDFGNEQFF. CDR3 sequence (DNA): TGTGCCAGCAGCTTAGCGCTAGCGGGAGATTTCGGCAATGAGCAGTTCTTC.

The chain is built from TRBV7-9 and TRBJ2-1; 11 nucleotides line up with TRBD2. From germline, CDR1 is SEHNR and CDR2 FQNEAQ (reference sequence). The CDR3 is made up of 17 amino acids. J was trimmed by 2 bases and V by 4 bases; bases with no gene match: 7. Here the CDR3 reads CASSSSIAGGPYNEQFF. Here the CDR3 DNA reads TGTGCCAGCAGCTCGTCCATAGCGGGAGGGCCCTACAATGAGCAGTTCTTC.

In its sample, this clone was seen a few times. This chain joins TRBV25-1 and TRBJ2-1; 8 nucleotides align to TRBD1. Losses at the gene ends were 3 bases for V and 10 bases for J; bases not matched to a gene: 11. The CDR3 is made up of 15 amino acids. Germline V gene data show CDR1 as MGHDK and CDR2 as SYGVNS. Here the CDR3 DNA reads TGTGCCAGCAGTGATACCGGGACAGGAGGTAACGAGCAGTTCTTC. It encodes CASSDTGTGGNEQFF.

This chain connects TRBV28 to TRBJ1-5; D remains ambiguous. Trimming took off 6 bases at V and 9 bases at J, with 12 bases between the two ends. In germline, CDR1 is MDHEN, CDR2 SYDVKM. The CDR3 spans 12 residues. CDR3 bases: TGTGCCAGCAGCTCAGACCGGAGGCCCCAGCATTTT. Its protein is CASSSDRRPQHF.

This clone has only a few counts. Here the CDR3 DNA reads TGTGCCAGCAGCTCGAACCGGGGAGATGTGTACTTC. Encoded protein: CASSSNRGDVYF. The chain employs TRBV7-9 and TRBJ2-4; possibly TRBD2 for D (5 bases). The V gene lost 4 bases and the J gene lost 15 bases, with 16 bases spanning the gap. The length of the CDR3 is 12 residues. Looked up from germline, CDR1 is SEHNR and CDR2 is FQNEAQ (reference sequence).

In the case of this clone: The sample contains more than one DNA sequence encoding this CDR3. The DNA of the CDR3 is TGTGCCACCAGCAGAGACCGGTCTTACGAGCAGTACTTC. Its translation: CATSRDRSYEQYF. The rearrangement links TRBV15 to TRBJ2-7; no reliable D call. Trimming cost V 0 bases and J 4 bases, with 7 bases left between them. The CDR3 covers 13 residues. Germline CDR1 LNHNV, CDR2 YYDKDF (reference sequence).

This clone was recorded a few times. The chain is built from TRBV14 and TRBJ2-1; TRBD2 agrees at 10 bases. Germline CDR1 reads SGHDN; CDR2 reads FVKESK. The V segment lost 1 base and the J segment 5 bases; nucleotides outside the gene matches: 5. This CDR3 is built from 16 residues. This CDR3 is CASSQAGTSAHNEQFF. CDR3 DNA: TGTGCCAGCAGCCAAGCCGGGACTAGCGCCCACAATGAGCAGTTCTTC.

The CDR3 sequence is CSVLSRDYEQYF. The CDR3 DNA reads as TGCAGCGTCCTCTCGAGGGACTACGAGCAGTACTTC. The V call is TRBV29-1, the J call TRBJ2-7; D possibly corresponds to TRBD2 (5 bases). CDR1 is SQVTM, CDR2 ANQGSEA, per germline. V lost 6 bases to trimming and J lost 3 bases, with 12 bases between them. The CDR3 runs to 12 residues.

The V and J genes are TRBV9 and TRBJ2-5, with D unclear. The CDR3 extends over 13 amino acids. V shed 0 bases and J shed 5 bases, with 8 bases lying between them. CDR1 SGDLS and CDR2 YYNGEE come from the germline V gene. In nucleotides, the CDR3 is TGTGCCAGCAGCGTAGACGACGGGGAGACCCAGTACTTC. It yields the protein CASSVDDGETQYF.

The V call is TRBV5-4, the J call TRBJ2-7; D possibly corresponds to TRBD1 (6 bases). Germline-derived CDR1 and CDR2 are SGHNT and YYREEE (reference sequence). V was trimmed by 0 bases and J by 2 bases, leaving 18 bases between them. The CDR3 spans 17 residues. As DNA, the CDR3 is TGTGCCAGCAGCTTGGTGCCTCGTCGGGACATCACCTACGAGCAGTACTTC. This translates into CASSLVPRRDITYEQYF.

The chain carries TRBV13 and TRBJ2-7, with 13 bases aligning to TRBD2. The CDR3 runs 17 residues. The V gene's germline CDR1 is PRHDT and CDR2 FYEKMQ (reference sequence). Losses at the gene ends were 3 bases for V and 5 bases for J; bases not matched to a gene: 10. This CDR3 is CASSFPGLAGTPDEQYF. Here the CDR3 DNA reads TGTGCCAGCAGCTTTCCGGGACTAGCGGGAACACCCGACGAGCAGTACTTC.

In its sample, this clone was seen a few times. The V and J genes are TRBV27 and TRBJ1-2; possibly TRBD1 for D (5 bases). Germline assignment: CDR1 MNHEY and CDR2 SMNVEV (reference sequence). The CDR3 length is 11 residues. V gave up 6 bases and J gave up 6 bases, with 8 bases separating them. The CDR3 nucleotides read TGTGCCAGCAGCGGGGGTCATGGCTACACCTTC. As protein: CASSGGHGYTF.

In this sample, this clone turned up a few times. CDR3 DNA: TGTGCCTGGAGCACGCGGCTAGCGGGGGCCGAGCAGTACTTC. This codes for CAWSTRLAGAEQYF. The chain combines TRBV30 with TRBJ2-7; 10 nucleotides line up with TRBD2. V was pared by 3 bases and J by 6 bases, with 8 bases of the junction left unmatched. Germline CDR1 and CDR2: GTSNPN and SVGIG (reference sequence). The CDR3 extends over 14 amino acids.

The chain uses TRBV15 and TRBJ1-3; D not resolved. V was cut by 3 bases and J by 3 bases, with 6 bases left in between. Germline V gene sequence: CDR1 LNHNV, CDR2 YYDKDF (reference sequence). The CDR3 is 13 residues long. CDR3 DNA: TGTGCCACCAGCAGTGGCGGTGGAAACACCATATATTTT. It yields the protein CATSSGGGNTIYF.

The genes are TRBV28 and TRBJ2-1; 13 bases are a match to TRBD2. This CDR3 is 16 amino acids long. The V gene end was trimmed by 2 bases and the J gene end by 6 bases; junction bases not matched to a gene: 4. The germline V gene encodes CDR1 MDHEN and CDR2 SYDVKM. The CDR3 loop reads CASSLGLAGVGNEQFF. The CDR3, as DNA: TGTGCCAGCAGTTTAGGACTAGCGGGGGTCGGCAATGAGCAGTTCTTC.

This clone was seen only a few times. J is TRBJ1-2 and V is TRBV18; 11 bases match TRBD1. Trimming removed 3 bases from V and 8 bases from J; junction bases left unmatched: 8. Germline V gene data show CDR1 as KGHSH and CDR2 as LQKENI. The CDR3 has 15 residues. The CDR3 DNA reads TGTGCCAGCTCACCGGGGACAGGGGGAGTAGACGGCTACACCTTC. Translated: CASSPGTGGVDGYTF.

The chain uses TRBV4-3 and TRBJ2-1, with 11 bases lining up with TRBD2. There are 16 residues in the CDR3. The ends lost 0 bases at V and 10 bases at J; junction bases unmatched: 8. Looked up from germline, CDR1 is LGHNA and CDR2 is YSLEER. Written as DNA, the CDR3 is TGCGCCAGCAGCCAAGATATTCTAGCGGGAGGAAGAGAGCAGTTCTTC. As protein: CASSQDILAGGREQFF.